What follows are 27 T cell receptor beta chains derived from one specimen sequenced in a study of monozygotic twins with inflammatory bowel disease. One entry per CDR3 protein, without DNA, is what TCRdb gives after re-calling the 5' RACE reads. In total, the table holds about 380,000 distinct CDR3 sequences. The sequencing input was blood. These receptors were collected from a human donor with ulcerative colitis or Crohn's disease, or a healthy co-twin of an affected twin (not recorded which).

The J gene is TRBJ2-1, the V gene TRBV4-1; TCRdb outputs TRBD1, but without DNA this stays unchecked. CDR3 length: 17 amino acids. Germline assignment: CDR1 MGHRA and CDR2 YSYEKL. The CDR3 is CASSQEIGGGFYNEQFF.

The chain couples TRBV6-1 to TRBJ2-1. The CDR3 has 13 residues. Germline V CDR1 and CDR2: MNHNS, SASEGT. The CDR3 spells CASSESVGNEQFF.

The chain uses TRBV4-1 and TRBJ2-3; the TRBD1 assignment by TCRdb is unverifiable without DNA. Germline V lookup: CDR1 MGHRA, CDR2 YSYEKL. The CDR3 totals 20 residues. The CDR3 region is CASSQDAPGQEVVGWDTQYF.

This chain connects TRBV20-1 to TRBJ2-5; TCRdb indicates TRBD2, and absent DNA this call remains unverified. Germline V gene sequence: CDR1 DFQATT, CDR2 SNEGSKA (reference sequence). The CDR3 is 14 amino acids. This CDR3 is CSDRQRGVQETQYF.

The chain links TRBV12-5 to TRBJ2-1; TCRdb indicates TRBD1, and absent DNA this call remains unverified. The CDR3 spans 17 residues. The germline V gene encodes CDR1 LGHNT and CDR2 FRNRAP. CDR3 sequence: CASGLDVGGGSYNEQFF.

This sequence joins TRBV5-6 and TRBJ2-7; TCRdb picks TRBD1, but there is no DNA to check that call. CDR3 length: 17 residues. From germline, CDR1 is SGHDT and CDR2 YYEEEE. This CDR3 reads CASTRIRPLSGAYEQYF.

The rearrangement links TRBV7-9 to TRBJ2-1; TCRdb outputs TRBD1, but without DNA this stays unchecked. The CDR3 has 14 amino acids. Germline-derived CDR1 and CDR2 are SEHNR and FQNEAQ (reference sequence). The CDR3 sequence: CASSLSPDADEQFF.

The gene calls are TRBV19 and TRBJ2-2; TCRdb names TRBD2, which stays unverified in the absence of DNA. CDR1 and CDR2 from the germline V gene are LNHDA and SQIVND (reference sequence). The CDR3 consists of 19 residues. The CDR3 is CASSIGADSKSPNTGELFF.

The chain uses TRBV28 and TRBJ1-2; as DNA is missing, the TRBD1 call by TCRdb cannot be tested. The CDR3 has 14 residues. CDR1 is MDHEN, CDR2 SYDVKM, per germline. CDR3: CASSLDRDDYGYTF.

The chain combines TRBV24-1 with TRBJ2-3; the TRBD2 assignment by TCRdb is unverifiable without DNA. The CDR3 is 15 amino acids. Germline lookup yields CDR1 KGHDR and CDR2 SFDVKD. CDR3 amino acids: CATSETSGHTDTQYF.

The chain couples TRBV9 to TRBJ1-6; with no DNA, the TCRdb D assignment of TRBD1 cannot be verified. The CDR3 has 17 residues. The germline V gene encodes CDR1 SGDLS and CDR2 YYNGEE. CDR3 loop: CASSVRREQGPYSPLHF. The complete variable domain, with remaining parts taken from reference TRBV9 and TRBJ1-6, reads DSGVTQTPKHLITATGQRVTLRCSPRSGDLSVYWYQQSLDQGLQFLIQYYNGEERAKGNILERFSAQQFPDLHSELNLSSLELGDSALYFCASSVRREQGPYSPLHFGNGTRLTVT.

V is TRBV4-3 and J is TRBJ1-5; TCRdb's D call, TRBD1, is unchecked because there is no DNA. This CDR3 has 15 residues. The germline CDR1 and CDR2 sequences are LGHNA and YSLEER. The CDR3 is CATRRGLSSNQPQHF.

The chain has TRBV20-1 and TRBJ1-5. Germline loops: CDR1 DFQATT, CDR2 SNEGSKA (reference sequence). The CDR3 consists of 13 residues. CDR3 loop: CSARGSVNQPQHF.

The chain links TRBV4-3 to TRBJ2-3; TCRdb's assignment of TRBD2 cannot be checked, as there is no DNA. The CDR3 is made up of 18 amino acids. Germline values: CDR1 LGHNA, CDR2 YSLEER. The CDR3: CASSLQPVLALSTDTQYF.

CDR3 sequence reads: CSVRTGGFSGNTIYF. The J gene is TRBJ1-3, the V gene TRBV29-1; the D gene TCRdb calls, TRBD1, cannot be checked with no DNA. CDR1 is SQVTM, CDR2 ANQGSEA, per germline. This CDR3 is built from 15 residues.

V usage is TRBV29-1 and J usage is TRBJ2-3. CDR3 length equals 12 residues. Looked up from germline, CDR1 is SQVTM and CDR2 is ANQGSEA. The CDR3 loop is CSFRFGTDTQYF.

The J gene is TRBJ1-5, the V gene TRBV4-2. CDR1 and CDR2 (germline): LGHNA, YNFKEQ. The CDR3 totals 13 residues. The CDR3 here is CASSQAEHQPQHF.

This sequence joins TRBV27 and TRBJ2-7; TCRdb names TRBD1, which stays unverified in the absence of DNA. CDR1 and CDR2 from the germline V gene are MNHEY and SMNVEV (reference sequence). CDR3 length: 14 amino acids. The CDR3 spells CASSVPGRGYEQYF.

The CDR3 reads CASSDRTGTGRYGYTF. The V and J genes are TRBV9 and TRBJ1-2; TCRdb's D call of TRBD1 is untestable without DNA. CDR3 length equals 16 residues. Germline lookup yields CDR1 SGDLS and CDR2 YYNGEE.

J is TRBJ2-3 and V is TRBV6-2 or TRBV6-3; TCRdb indicates TRBD2, and absent DNA this call remains unverified. Germline V gene lookup returns CDR1 MNHEY and CDR2 SVGEGT. The CDR3 length is 15 residues. CDR3 loop: CASSTGLASPDTQYF.

The gene calls are TRBV7-2 and TRBJ2-4; TCRdb gives TRBD1 as the D gene, but with no DNA this cannot be confirmed. Looked up from germline, CDR1 is SGHTA and CDR2 is FQGNSA. The CDR3 runs to 17 residues. CDR3 region: CASSLVGGGVAKNIQYF.

This sequence joins TRBV12-3 or TRBV12-4 and TRBJ2-2. The CDR3 loop spans 13 amino acids. The CDR3 loop reads CASSLITPGGLFF.

CDR3 protein: CATSRDIQRGRGIPGAFF. V and J are TRBV15 and TRBJ1-1; the D gene TCRdb calls, TRBD1, cannot be checked with no DNA. The V gene's germline CDR1 is LNHNV and CDR2 YYDKDF (reference sequence). The length of the CDR3 is 18 residues.

This sequence joins TRBV4-1 and TRBJ2-7; the D call of TRBD1 rests on TCRdb alone, since no DNA is present to check it. The CDR3 sequence is 16 residues long. Germline CDR1 is MGHRA and CDR2 is YSYEKL. The CDR3 sequence: CASSRFEGGASYEQYF.

The chain carries TRBV12-3 or TRBV12-4 and TRBJ1-2; the D call from TCRdb, TRBD1, cannot be confirmed without DNA. The CDR3 sequence is 13 residues long. CDR3 sequence: CASREQVNYGYTF.

The chain carries TRBV19 and TRBJ2-2; as DNA is missing, the TRBD1 call by TCRdb cannot be tested. Germline V lookup: CDR1 LNHDA, CDR2 SQIVND (reference sequence). The CDR3 covers 14 residues. This CDR3 reads CASSITGYTGELFF.

The chain employs TRBV10-3 and TRBJ1-1; TCRdb's D call of TRBD1 is untestable without DNA. This CDR3 is built from 16 residues. The germline CDR1 and CDR2 sequences are ENHRY and SYGVKD. CDR3 residues: CAISEGQGATDTEAFF.